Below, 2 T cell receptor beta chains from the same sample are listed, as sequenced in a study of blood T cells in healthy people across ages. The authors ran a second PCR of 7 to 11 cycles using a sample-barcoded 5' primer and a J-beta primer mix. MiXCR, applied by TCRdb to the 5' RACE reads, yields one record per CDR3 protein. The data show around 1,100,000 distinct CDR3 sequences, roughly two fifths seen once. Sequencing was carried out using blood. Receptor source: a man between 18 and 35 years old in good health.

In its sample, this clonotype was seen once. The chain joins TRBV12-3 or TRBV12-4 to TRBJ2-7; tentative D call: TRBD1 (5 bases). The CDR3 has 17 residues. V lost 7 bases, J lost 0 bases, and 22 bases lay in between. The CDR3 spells CASTLRSQGRGSYEQYF. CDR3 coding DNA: TGTGCCAGCACCCTCCGCTCCCAGGGTAGGGGCTCCTACGAGCAGTACTTC.

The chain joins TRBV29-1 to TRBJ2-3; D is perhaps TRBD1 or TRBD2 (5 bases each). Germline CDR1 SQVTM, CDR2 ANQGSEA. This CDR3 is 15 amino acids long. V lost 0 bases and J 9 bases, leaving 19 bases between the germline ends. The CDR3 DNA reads TGCAGCGTTGAAGATCCGGGACGGCCGAGGAACACGCAGTATTTT. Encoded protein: CSVEDPGRPRNTQYF.